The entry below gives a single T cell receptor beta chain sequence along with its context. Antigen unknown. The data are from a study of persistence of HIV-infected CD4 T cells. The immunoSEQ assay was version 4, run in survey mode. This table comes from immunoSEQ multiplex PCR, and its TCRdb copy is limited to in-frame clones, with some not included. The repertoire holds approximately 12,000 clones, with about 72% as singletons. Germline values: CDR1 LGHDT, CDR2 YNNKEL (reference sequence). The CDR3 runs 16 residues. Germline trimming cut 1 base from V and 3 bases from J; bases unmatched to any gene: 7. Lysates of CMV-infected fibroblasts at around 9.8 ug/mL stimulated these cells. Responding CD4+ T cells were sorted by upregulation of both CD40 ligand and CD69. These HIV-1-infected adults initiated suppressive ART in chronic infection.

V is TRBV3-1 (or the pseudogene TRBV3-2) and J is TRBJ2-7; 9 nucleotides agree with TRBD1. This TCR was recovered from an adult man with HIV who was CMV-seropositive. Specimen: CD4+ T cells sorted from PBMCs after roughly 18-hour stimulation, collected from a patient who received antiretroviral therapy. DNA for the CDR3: TGTGCCAGCAGCCAAGGCGGACAGGGGATCCTCTACGAGCAGTACTTC. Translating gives CASSQGGQGILYEQYF.